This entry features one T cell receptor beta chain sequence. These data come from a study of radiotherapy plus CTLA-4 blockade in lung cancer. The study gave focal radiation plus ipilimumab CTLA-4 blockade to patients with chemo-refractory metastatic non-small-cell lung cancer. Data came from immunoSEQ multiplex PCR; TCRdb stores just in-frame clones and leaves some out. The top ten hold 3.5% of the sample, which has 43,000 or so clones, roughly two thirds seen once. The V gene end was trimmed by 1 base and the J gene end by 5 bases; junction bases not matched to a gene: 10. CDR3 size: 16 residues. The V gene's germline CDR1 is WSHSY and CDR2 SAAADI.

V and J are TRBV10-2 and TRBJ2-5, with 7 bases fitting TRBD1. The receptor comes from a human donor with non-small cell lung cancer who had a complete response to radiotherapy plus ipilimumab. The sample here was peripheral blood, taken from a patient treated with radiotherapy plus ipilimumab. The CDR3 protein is CASSEWGTANEETQYF. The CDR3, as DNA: TGCGCCAGCAGTGAGTGGGGGACAGCCAACGAGGAGACCCAGTACTTC.